The rows below give T cell receptor beta chains drawn from one sample of a study of T-cell memory formation after mild COVID-19. One entry per CDR3 protein results from TCRdb running MiXCR on the 5' RACE reads. The repertoire holds about 470,000 distinct CDR3 sequences, with 18% as singletons. Sample: PBMCs or a T cell subset sorted from them (not recorded which). The receptors were sampled from an adult woman who had mild COVID-19 (a few samples of this study predate the infection). Cell type and time point are not known. Each CDR3 is given with its conserved first and last residue. Each record gives: J gene, D gene, V gene, clone size, CDR3 DNA, CDR3 protein. The D gene is left open where the match is weak. Not all rows give a size; the values are once, few, many and, for expanded clones, a class.

j_gene: TRBJ2-7; d_gene: .; v_gene: TRBV11-1; abundance: few; CDR3nt: TGTGCCAGCAGCACAAGCCGGGCTCTCCCCCCCTACGAGCAGTACTTC; CDR3aa: CASSTSRALPPYEQYF
j_gene: TRBJ2-7; d_gene: .; v_gene: TRBV20-1; abundance: few; CDR3nt: TGCAGTGCTAGAGAAGGAAGCCAAAAAAAACCCTACGAGCAGTACTTC; CDR3aa: CSAREGSQKKPYEQYF
j_gene: TRBJ1-1; d_gene: .; v_gene: TRBV20-1; abundance: .; CDR3nt: TGCAGTGCTAGAGTTTTCGGTGGGGCAGGGCGGATGAACACTGAAGCTTTCTTT; CDR3aa: CSARVFGGAGRMNTEAFF
j_gene: TRBJ2-7; d_gene: .; v_gene: TRBV6-5; abundance: few; CDR3nt: TGTGCCAGCACCGAGAGGGACACCAGCTCCTACGAGCAGTACTTC; CDR3aa: CASTERDTSSYEQYF
j_gene: TRBJ2-2; d_gene: TRBD2; v_gene: TRBV19; abundance: .; CDR3nt: TGTGCCAGTATGGGGGAGGGCACCGGGGAGCTGTTTTTT; CDR3aa: CASMGEGTGELFF
j_gene: TRBJ2-7; d_gene: .; v_gene: TRBV30; abundance: .; CDR3nt: TGTGCCTGGACTCAGACCTACGAGCAGTACTTC; CDR3aa: CAWTQTYEQYF
j_gene: TRBJ1-2; d_gene: TRBD1; v_gene: TRBV4-1; abundance: few; CDR3nt: TGCGCCAGCAGCCCTTGGGACAGGAGACTGCAGTATGGCTACACCTTC; CDR3aa: CASSPWDRRLQYGYTF
j_gene: TRBJ2-2; d_gene: TRBD1; v_gene: TRBV10-3; abundance: .; CDR3nt: TGTGCCATCAGTGGGGACAGTCTCACCGGGGAGCTGTTTTTT; CDR3aa: CAISGDSLTGELFF
j_gene: TRBJ2-5; d_gene: .; v_gene: TRBV3-1; abundance: few; CDR3nt: TGTGCCAGCTCCGGCGGGGAGTTCGAGACCCAGTACTTC; CDR3aa: CASSGGEFETQYF
j_gene: TRBJ2-7; d_gene: TRBD1; v_gene: TRBV7-6; abundance: .; CDR3nt: TGTGCCAGCAGCCGCCAGGGGGTTTCTCCCTACGAGCAGTACTTC; CDR3aa: CASSRQGVSPYEQYF
j_gene: TRBJ1-5; d_gene: TRBD1; v_gene: TRBV7-8; abundance: many; CDR3nt: TGTGCCAGCAGCCGGACAGGAAGCAATCAGCCCCAGCATTTT; CDR3aa: CASSRTGSNQPQHF
j_gene: TRBJ1-4; d_gene: .; v_gene: TRBV6-5; abundance: .; CDR3nt: TGTGCCAGCTCAAGAACCGTGGGGGTTGGGGAAAAACTGTTTTTT; CDR3aa: CASSRTVGVGEKLFF
j_gene: TRBJ2-7; d_gene: .; v_gene: TRBV5-1; abundance: .; CDR3nt: TGCGCCAGCAGCTCGGGAGAATTGGGGCAGTACTTC; CDR3aa: CASSSGELGQYF
j_gene: TRBJ2-1; d_gene: .; v_gene: TRBV20-1; abundance: many; CDR3nt: TGCAGTGCTGGAGACAGAGGATTGATTTACAATGAGCAGTTCTTC; CDR3aa: CSAGDRGLIYNEQFF
j_gene: TRBJ2-5; d_gene: .; v_gene: TRBV6-2/TRBV6-3; abundance: .; CDR3nt: TGTGCCAGCAGGCATTTGCGGAATCCCCTCCCAGAGACCCAGTACTTC; CDR3aa: CASRHLRNPLPETQYF
j_gene: TRBJ2-3; d_gene: .; v_gene: TRBV12-2; abundance: .; CDR3nt: TGTGCAAGTCGCCCAAAGCGGGACCGGGCAGATACGCAGTATTTT; CDR3aa: CASRPKRDRADTQYF
j_gene: TRBJ2-7; d_gene: TRBD1; v_gene: TRBV6-2/TRBV6-3; abundance: .; CDR3nt: TGTGCCAGCGACCGGGGACAGGGGGCGCGGAACGAGCAGTACTTC; CDR3aa: CASDRGQGARNEQYF
j_gene: TRBJ2-7; d_gene: TRBD1; v_gene: TRBV29-1; abundance: .; CDR3nt: TGCAGCGTTGGGACAGGGGGCAGGTCCTACGAGCAGTACTTC; CDR3aa: CSVGTGGRSYEQYF
j_gene: TRBJ2-4; d_gene: TRBD1; v_gene: TRBV4-3; abundance: many; CDR3nt: TGCGCCAGCAGCCAAGACCGCCAGGGGGACATTCAGTACTTC; CDR3aa: CASSQDRQGDIQYF
j_gene: TRBJ2-1; d_gene: .; v_gene: TRBV4-1; abundance: .; CDR3nt: TGCGCCAGCAGCCAAGAGGGCAGGATTACCTACAATGAGCAGTTCTTC; CDR3aa: CASSQEGRITYNEQFF
j_gene: TRBJ2-1; d_gene: TRBD2; v_gene: TRBV11-2; abundance: many; CDR3nt: TGTGCCAGCAGCCCCATTCTCCGAGCGGGAGCCAACAATGAGCAGTTCTTC; CDR3aa: CASSPILRAGANNEQFF
j_gene: TRBJ1-2; d_gene: TRBD1; v_gene: TRBV4-1; abundance: .; CDR3nt: TGCGCCAGCAGCCAAGATCTCGGGACAGGGGGCTTTGGCTACACCTTC; CDR3aa: CASSQDLGTGGFGYTF
j_gene: TRBJ2-7; d_gene: TRBD1; v_gene: TRBV19; abundance: .; CDR3nt: TGTGCCAGTAGTATAGGGACAGGGTACGGCGAGCAGTACTTC; CDR3aa: CASSIGTGYGEQYF
j_gene: TRBJ2-3; d_gene: .; v_gene: TRBV2; abundance: .; CDR3nt: TGTGCCAGCAGCCCCGGTCGCCCGGGCACAGATACGCAGTATTTT; CDR3aa: CASSPGRPGTDTQYF
j_gene: TRBJ2-7; d_gene: .; v_gene: TRBV10-3; abundance: .; CDR3nt: TGTGCCATCAGTGACGGACAGACCCACGAGCAGTACTTC; CDR3aa: CAISDGQTHEQYF
j_gene: TRBJ1-2; d_gene: .; v_gene: TRBV12-3/TRBV12-4; abundance: few; CDR3nt: TGTGCCAGCAGTTCCCCCGGGACACCTTTACCTAACTATGGCTACACCTTC; CDR3aa: CASSSPGTPLPNYGYTF
j_gene: TRBJ2-5; d_gene: TRBD2; v_gene: TRBV6-5; abundance: .; CDR3nt: TGTGCCAGCACCGAAACGGGGGGGCTCACCCAGTACTTC; CDR3aa: CASTETGGLTQYF
j_gene: TRBJ2-1; d_gene: .; v_gene: TRBV5-1; abundance: many; CDR3nt: TGCGCCAGCAGTTTAGTAGCGGAAGCCTACAATGAGCAGTTCTTC; CDR3aa: CASSLVAEAYNEQFF
j_gene: TRBJ1-2; d_gene: TRBD1; v_gene: TRBV20-1; abundance: .; CDR3nt: TGCAGTGCTAGAGAGTCCGGGACAGCTTATGGCTACACCTTC; CDR3aa: CSARESGTAYGYTF
j_gene: TRBJ2-7; d_gene: TRBD2; v_gene: TRBV27; abundance: .; CDR3nt: TGTGCCAGCAGTTTATCGGGACTAGCCGCCTACGAGCAGTACTTC; CDR3aa: CASSLSGLAAYEQYF
j_gene: TRBJ1-1; d_gene: .; v_gene: TRBV6-6; abundance: few; CDR3nt: TGTGCCAGCAGCCCCACAGATTTGAACACTGAAGCTTTCTTT; CDR3aa: CASSPTDLNTEAFF
j_gene: TRBJ1-2; d_gene: TRBD1; v_gene: TRBV2; abundance: .; CDR3nt: TGTGCCAGCAGGGCAGGGGGTAGTGGCTACACCTTC; CDR3aa: CASRAGGSGYTF
j_gene: TRBJ1-1; d_gene: .; v_gene: TRBV5-1; abundance: .; CDR3nt: TGCGCCAGCAGCCTACTTACGAACACTGAAGCTTTCTTT; CDR3aa: CASSLLTNTEAFF
j_gene: TRBJ1-5; d_gene: .; v_gene: TRBV6-1; abundance: .; CDR3nt: TGTGCCAGCAGTGACCGGGGGCTGGGCAATCAGCCCCAGCATTTT; CDR3aa: CASSDRGLGNQPQHF
j_gene: TRBJ1-1; d_gene: TRBD1; v_gene: TRBV19; abundance: .; CDR3nt: TGTGCCAGTAGCTTACAGGGGTCTCGCACTGAAGCTTTCTTT; CDR3aa: CASSLQGSRTEAFF
j_gene: TRBJ2-3; d_gene: .; v_gene: TRBV18; abundance: many; CDR3nt: TGTGCCAGCTCACCTCAACAGGAGAGCCAGGATACGCAGTATTTT; CDR3aa: CASSPQQESQDTQYF
j_gene: TRBJ2-2; d_gene: TRBD2; v_gene: TRBV25-1; abundance: few; CDR3nt: TGTGCCAGCAGCCAAACATACCCCGGGACTAGCGGGGGGGCTAATACTGGTACCGGGGAGCTGTTTTTT; CDR3aa: CASSQTYPGTSGGANTGTGELFF
j_gene: TRBJ1-6; d_gene: .; v_gene: TRBV7-8; abundance: many; CDR3nt: TGTGCCAGCAGCTTAGGCCGGACCGGGAATTCACCCCTCCACTTT; CDR3aa: CASSLGRTGNSPLHF
j_gene: TRBJ2-7; d_gene: .; v_gene: TRBV20-1; abundance: .; CDR3nt: TGCAGTGCTAGAATATTGGGCGAGCAGTACTTC; CDR3aa: CSARILGEQYF
j_gene: TRBJ1-2; d_gene: TRBD1; v_gene: TRBV7-2; abundance: .; CDR3nt: TGTGCCAGCAGCTTAGTCCCAGGGGGATACTATGGCTACACCTTC; CDR3aa: CASSLVPGGYYGYTF
j_gene: TRBJ2-5; d_gene: .; v_gene: TRBV5-4; abundance: many; CDR3nt: TGTGCCAGCAGGGACGTCTCACGTTCCCAAGAGACCCAGTACTTC; CDR3aa: CASRDVSRSQETQYF
j_gene: TRBJ2-7; d_gene: .; v_gene: TRBV25-1; abundance: .; CDR3nt: TGTGCCAGCAGTGACCGAACGGCCTCCTACGAGCAGTACTTC; CDR3aa: CASSDRTASYEQYF
j_gene: TRBJ2-7; d_gene: TRBD2; v_gene: TRBV29-1; abundance: many; CDR3nt: TGCAGCGTTGAAAGAGCGGGAGAAGCCTACGAGCAGTACTTC; CDR3aa: CSVERAGEAYEQYF
j_gene: TRBJ2-3; d_gene: .; v_gene: TRBV3-1; abundance: once; CDR3nt: TGTGCCAGCAGCCAAGAGGGGCGGGCGAGCGATACGCAGTATTTT; CDR3aa: CASSQEGRASDTQYF
j_gene: TRBJ2-1; d_gene: .; v_gene: TRBV20-1; abundance: few; CDR3nt: TGCAGTGCTAGAGATTGGAGCGGACGAGCCTATAATGAGCAGTTCTTC; CDR3aa: CSARDWSGRAYNEQFF
j_gene: TRBJ2-1; d_gene: TRBD1; v_gene: TRBV6-5; abundance: .; CDR3nt: TGTGCCAGCAGTTACTCAGCAGGGGGCACAAAGGAGCAGTTCTTC; CDR3aa: CASSYSAGGTKEQFF
j_gene: TRBJ2-3; d_gene: .; v_gene: TRBV9; abundance: .; CDR3nt: TGTGCCAGCAGAGCCCAGGTAGCAGATACGCAGTATTTT; CDR3aa: CASRAQVADTQYF
j_gene: TRBJ1-1; d_gene: TRBD1; v_gene: TRBV12-3/TRBV12-4; abundance: .; CDR3nt: TGTGCCAGCCACGGGACAGGGGGCGTCACTGAAGCTTTCTTT; CDR3aa: CASHGTGGVTEAFF